This TCR beta chain stems from a study of T cell responses to AZD1222 COVID-19 vaccine (dated by TCRdb to the early 2020s). Some background on the complete study: Because spike-specific TCR depth and breadth did not differ between the two schedules, AZD1222 recipients who got a second dose at roughly 4 weeks were pooled with those who got a second dose at roughly 12 weeks. TCR sequencing was performed for over 230 trial participants, of whom 200 to 220 were given two doses of AZD1222 and 26 were given two doses of MenACWY control vaccine. Trial participants were enrolled by age into subgroups of 18-55, 56-69 and 70-plus years, and around 150, 29 and 61 TCR-sequenced participants, respectively, were included in these subgroups.

Concerning this clone: What this receptor recognizes is not known. Per-base qualities were not stored, and no clone one base away is much larger. Other DNA sequences within the sample encode an identical CDR3.

The CDR3 regions of human TCRbeta chains were analyzed by immunosequencing. The authors processed their data as follows. Repertoire TCRs were matched against a reference library of SARS-CoV-2-specific TCRs generated with the MIRA antigen-specificity platform. Breadth was defined as the fraction of unique TCRs that were SARS-CoV-2-associated, and depth was defined as the fraction of total T cells that were SARS-CoV-2-associated. Using the MIRA data, each spike-specific TCR was mapped to the spike region that the TCR reacts to and placed in a CD4 or CD8 class. Log10-transformed breadth and depth values were compared by one-way ANOVA with Sidak's multiple comparisons tests. The table comes from immuneACCESS by way of TCRdb, which keeps in-frame sequences with V and J called. Part of the clones is missing from these tables; in studies checked, under half for an unresolved V gene and the rest for unknown reasons. V, J and clone size derive from that table, while D and trimming were established from the DNA sequence. This sample has 160,000 or so clones in its table, and around nine tenths of those were observed once. The ten largest clones add up to around 2.6% of the sample.

Here is what the overall study found, with its caveats: Nearly half of unique spike-specific TCRs reportedly recognized epitopes outside regions mutated in the B.1.351 and B.1.1.7 variants. After two AZD1222 doses, spike-specific TCR breadth and depth were significantly higher than at day 0 and than in MenACWY recipients. Because no samples from the day 14 peak response were available, repertoires could be characterized only after the peak T cell response. Participants were mostly white British and included more females than males, and it was suggested by the authors that clonal diversity may have been underestimated. Conclusions about previously exposed vaccinees were limited because only a handful of AZD1222 recipients were SARS-CoV-2 seropositive at baseline. CD4 TCRs associated with the vaccine covered the entire spike protein, and the dominant responses were in regions 160-218 and 743-854. In the small 56-69-year group, the increase in depth fell short of significance, most likely because of low power.

This specimen's time point label, interpreted: baseline before first vaccination. Samples from vaccinated people were obtained from the UK trials COV001 and COV002, which included a single-blind randomized controlled phase 2/3 trial of AZD1222 (ChAdOx1 nCoV-19) in healthy adults. For TCRbeta chain sequencing, PBMC samples were collected from trial participants at day 0 and at day 28 after the second dose. Including cysteine and phenylalanine, the CDR3 has 13 amino acids. Only the CDR3 portion is preserved as DNA: 39 bases, with reading frame beginning at the first base. The V end loses 3 bases and the J end loses 0 bases, and a stretch of 6 bases separates them. Looking up the germline V gene yields CDR1 KGHSH and CDR2 LQKENI.

Sequencing used peripheral blood, obtained on day 0 of AZD1222 vaccination. Recombination connected TRBV18 to TRBJ2-7; no D gene is confidently identified. This sequence originates from an adult in good health. The base sequence is TGTGCCAGCTCACCCCAGAGCTCCTACGAGCAGTACTTC. Its product reads: CASSPQSSYEQYF.